The 21 T cell receptor beta chains in this list originate from one sample, sequenced in a study of OX40 agonist ivuxolimab in advanced cancers. Some clones are missing from TCRdb's copy, which holds only in-frame ones; the method was immunoSEQ multiplex PCR. The sample carries under 55,000 clones, approximately 87% recorded once. The input for sequencing was CD4+ or CD8+ T cells sorted from blood, taken in a trial of the OX40 agonist ivuxolimab. The receptors were gathered from an adult with an advanced solid tumor such as melanoma, head and neck, liver or kidney cancer.

The chain recombines TRBV6-1 with TRBJ2-7; D may be TRBD1 or TRBD2 (5 bases each). CDR1 is MNHNS and CDR2 is SASEGT in the germline V gene. The CDR3 extends over 14 amino acids. Trimming left V 5 bases short and J 3 bases short, with 14 bases between. The CDR3 coding sequence is TGTGCCAGCAGTAAGGACGGGGCCATCTACGAGCAGTACTTC. Amino acid sequence: CASSKDGAIYEQYF.

This chain uses TRBV27 with TRBJ1-6; 7 bases are a match to TRBD1. Germline CDR1 reads MNHEY; CDR2 reads SMNVEV (reference sequence). V lost 5 bases and J lost 6; bases outside the gene matches: 1. This CDR3 contains 13 residues. CDR3 loop: CASSRDSNSPLHF. CDR3 sequence (DNA): TGTGCCAGCAGTAGGGACAGTAATTCACCCCTCCACTTT.

J is TRBJ1-4 and V is TRBV7-9; a weak D match, TRBD1 (5 bases). V was cut by 6 bases and J by 5 bases, with 16 bases left in between. The length of the CDR3 is 15 residues. Germline V CDR1 and CDR2: SEHNR, FQNEAQ (reference sequence). In DNA, the CDR3 is TGTGCCAGCAGTCGTACGGACACTCGGAATGAAAAACTGTTTTTT. This translates into CASSRTDTRNEKLFF.

This clone was recorded a few times. The chain carries TRBV2 and TRBJ1-6, with D uncertain. V was cut by 3 bases and J by 8 bases, with 11 bases left in between. The CDR3 totals 14 residues. Germline V lookup: CDR1 SNHLY, CDR2 FYNNEI. The CDR3 DNA follows: TGTGCCAGCAGTGAGTCCCGGAGGGATTCACCCCTCCACTTT. Translated: CASSESRRDSPLHF. Full variable domain (rest looked up from reference TRBV2 and TRBJ1-6): EPEVTQTPSHQVTQMGQEVILRCVPISNHLYFYWYRQILGQKVEFLVSFYNNEISEKSEIFDDQFSVERPDGSNFTLKIRSTKLEDSAMYFCASSESRRDSPLHFGNGTRLTVT.

On this clone itself: Other DNA sequences in this specimen translate into the identical CDR3. V is TRBV6-5 and J is TRBJ2-7; 7 bases fit TRBD1. Germline CDR1 and CDR2: MNHEY and SVGAGI. CDR3 length: 13 amino acids. V was pared by 5 bases and J by 4 bases, with 5 bases of the junction left unmatched. The CDR3 DNA reads as TGTGCCAGCAGTCGACAGGGAGTTTACGAGCAGTACTTC. It specifies CASSRQGVYEQYF.

This clone showed up just a few times. This chain links TRBV9 with TRBJ2-2; D possibly corresponds to TRBD2 (6 bases). CDR1 is SGDLS and CDR2 is YYNGEE in the germline V gene. This CDR3 is 14 amino acids long. V was shortened by 1 base and J by 10 bases, with 14 bases between the two germline ends. The CDR3 region has the DNA TGTGCCAGCAGCGTAAGTGGAGGGCCCCAGGAGCTGTTTTTT. Protein: CASSVSGGPQELFF.

The rearrangement joins TRBV5-4 to TRBJ1-2; 11 bases agree with TRBD1. From germline, CDR1 is SGHNT and CDR2 YYREEE (reference sequence). This CDR3 has 15 amino acids. V gave up 4 bases and J gave up 7 bases; unmatched junction bases: 9. The CDR3 reads CASSKGQGEIFGYTF. The CDR3 DNA reads as TGTGCCAGCAGCAAGGGACAGGGGGAGATCTTTGGCTACACCTTC.

J is TRBJ1-1 and V is TRBV18, with TRBD1 identical over 7 bases. CDR3 length: 17 residues. Germline CDR1 KGHSH, CDR2 LQKENI. The V and J ends lost 3 bases and 0 bases, in that order; junction bases with no gene match: 10. The CDR3 nucleotides are TGTGCCAGCTCACCTTTCGCCCGGACAGGTATGAACACTGAAGCTTTCTTT. Amino acids: CASSPFARTGMNTEAFF.

This clone has only one observation. This chain uses TRBV19 with TRBJ1-1; 8 bases align to TRBD1. The germline V gene encodes CDR1 LNHDA and CDR2 SQIVND (reference sequence). V dropped 7 bases and J dropped 8; count of bases not matched to a gene: 12. The CDR3 is 14 residues long. DNA of the CDR3: TGTGCCAGTAACCCGACAGGGGTTATGACCGAAGCTTTCTTT. Translated, it gives CASNPTGVMTEAFF. Complete variable domain (other parts from reference TRBV19 and TRBJ1-1): DGGITQSPKYLFRKEGQNVTLSCEQNLNHDAMYWYRQDPGQGLRLIYYSQIVNDFQKGDIAEGYSVSREKKESFPLTVTSAQKNPTAFYLCASNPTGVMTEAFFGQGTRLTVV.

The V call is TRBV5-1, the J call TRBJ1-5; no clear D. Trimming removed 0 bases from V and 5 bases from J, with 12 bases in between. Germline lookup yields CDR1 SGHRS and CDR2 YFSETQ. The CDR3 runs 15 residues. The CDR3 DNA sequence: TGCGCCAGCAGCTTGGCAGGTGTGAGCCATCAGCCCCAGCATTTT. It is translated as CASSLAGVSHQPQHF.

The chain's CDR3 is CASSTGASPNNEQFF. Written as DNA, the CDR3 is TGTGCCAGCAGCACCGGGGCCTCGCCGAACAATGAGCAGTTCTTC. The rearrangement uses TRBV7-2 and TRBJ2-1, with D perhaps given as TRBD1 or TRBD2 (5 bases each). The CDR3 is 15 amino acids. Germline lookup yields CDR1 SGHTA and CDR2 FQGNSA. Trimming shortened V by 5 bases and J by 5 bases, and 16 bases separated the two germline ends.

Only one count was recorded for this clone. CDR3 amino acids: CAITPSGGREEGYTF. The CDR3 coding sequence is TGTGCCATCACCCCTAGTGGGGGGCGCGAAGAAGGCTACACCTTC. The chain recombines TRBV10-3 with TRBJ1-2, with D possibly TRBD1 on 6 matching bases. The CDR3 runs to 15 residues. Germline CDR1 ENHRY, CDR2 SYGVKD. V lost 7 bases to trimming and J lost 8 bases, with 23 bases between them.

This chain uses TRBV6-6 with TRBJ2-3, with D maybe TRBD1 (7 bases). Germline V gives CDR1 MNHNY, CDR2 SVGAGI (reference sequence). This CDR3 is built from 14 residues. Trimming took 6 bases from V and 3 from J, leaving 13 bases between them. CDR3 coding DNA: TGTGCCAGCAGACCGACAGGGACTACAGATACGCAGTATTTT. Amino acids: CASRPTGTTDTQYF.

This clone was seen a few times. CDR3 sequence: CASSETAQNTEAFF. Here the CDR3 DNA reads TGCGCCAGCAGTGAGACAGCGCAGAACACTGAAGCTTTCTTT. The V gene is TRBV10-1, the J gene TRBJ1-1, with D unresolved. Germline values: CDR1 WNHNN, CDR2 SYGVQD (reference sequence). The CDR3 contains 14 residues. V was pared by 2 bases and J by 1 base, with 8 bases between.

The J gene is TRBJ1-1, the V gene TRBV11-2, with no clear D. Germline lookup yields CDR1 SGHAT and CDR2 FQNNGV. Trimming shortened V by 0 bases and J by 1 base, and 3 bases separated the two germline ends. CDR3 size: 13 residues. CDR3 region: CASSLDTNTEAFF. The CDR3 coding sequence is TGTGCCAGCAGCTTAGACACGAACACTGAAGCTTTCTTT.

The chain has TRBV28 and TRBJ1-5; TRBD1 matches at 8 bases. V shed 1 base, J shed 6 bases, and the junction held 5 bases outside the gene matches. Germline CDR1 and CDR2: MDHEN and SYDVKM. The CDR3 loop spans 15 amino acids. In DNA form, the CDR3 reads TGTGCCAGCAGTTTATTGGCAGGGGGCATTCAGCCCCAGCATTTT. Translation: CASSLLAGGIQPQHF.

This clone turned up a few times. The rearrangement joins TRBV30 to TRBJ1-6; 7 bases line up with TRBD1. The trim removed 4 bases at V and 3 bases at J, leaving 12 bases unmatched. This CDR3 contains 17 residues. CDR1 is GTSNPN and CDR2 is SVGIG in the germline V gene (reference sequence). CDR3 DNA sequence: TGTGCCTGGACCTCCTTTAAACAGGGGTTCTATAATTCACCCCTCCACTTT. It codes for CAWTSFKQGFYNSPLHF. Together with reference TRBV30 and TRBJ1-6, the CDR3 gives the full variable domain: SQTIHQWPATLVQPVGSPLSLECTVEGTSNPNLYWYRQAAGRGLQLLFYSVGIGQISSEVPQNLSASRPQDRQFILSSKKLLLSDSGFYLCAWTSFKQGFYNSPLHFGNGTRLTVT.

The gene calls are TRBV30 and TRBJ2-7, with 10 bases identical to TRBD1. The CDR3 is made up of 17 amino acids. Unmatched junction bases numbered 13, after V lost 0 bases and J lost 5 bases. CDR1 and CDR2 from the germline V gene are GTSNPN and SVGIG (reference sequence). The DNA of the CDR3 is TGTGCCTGGAGTGTTCGTGTCGCGGGACAGGGGATCGACGAGCAGTACTTC. Residues: CAWSVRVAGQGIDEQYF.

The CDR3 spells CASSFKPGQPQHF. The CDR3 region has the DNA TGTGCCAGCAGCTTCAAACCGGGTCAGCCCCAGCATTTT. This sequence joins TRBV7-2 and TRBJ1-5; D remains ambiguous. The CDR3 is 13 residues long. CDR1 and CDR2 from the germline V gene are SGHTA and FQGNSA. The ends were cut back, 3 bases at V and 6 bases at J, with 9 bases in the middle.

The chain uses TRBV11-2 and TRBJ2-7, with no clear D. Trimming pared 5 bases from V and 3 bases from J, leaving 5 bases between. Germline assignment: CDR1 SGHAT and CDR2 FQNNGV. The CDR3 contains 11 residues. The CDR3 DNA reads TGTGCCAGCAGCCTCCACTACGAGCAGTACTTC. It is translated as CASSLHYEQYF.

V usage is TRBV18 and J usage is TRBJ2-5; D is unclear. CDR3 length equals 14 residues. The germline V gene encodes CDR1 KGHSH and CDR2 LQKENI. Deletions cut 0 bases from V and 1 base from J, with 6 bases between. The DNA for the CDR3 is TGTGCCAGCTCACCACCAACAATCCAAGAGACCCAGTACTTC. This sequence encodes CASSPPTIQETQYF.